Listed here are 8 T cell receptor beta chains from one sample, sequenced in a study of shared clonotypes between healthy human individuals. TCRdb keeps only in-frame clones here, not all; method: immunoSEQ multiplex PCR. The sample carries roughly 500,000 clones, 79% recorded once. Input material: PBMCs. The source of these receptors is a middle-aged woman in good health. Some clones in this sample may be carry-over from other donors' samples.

The CDR3 nucleotides are TGTGCCAGCAGCCACCTTTACAGGGGAACTAATGAAAAACTGTTTTTT. Protein: CASSHLYRGTNEKLFF. The chain joins TRBV9 to TRBJ1-4, with 7 bases lining up with TRBD1. CDR3 length: 16 residues. Germline CDR1 is SGDLS and CDR2 is YYNGEE. V shed 4 bases and J 1 base; nucleotides not matched to a gene: 7.

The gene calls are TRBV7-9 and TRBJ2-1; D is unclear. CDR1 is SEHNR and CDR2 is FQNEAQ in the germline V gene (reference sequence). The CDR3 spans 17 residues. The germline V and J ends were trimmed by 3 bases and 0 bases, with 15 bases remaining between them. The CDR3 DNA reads TGTGCCAGCAGCTTGGTCCTAGGGCAGAGCTCCTACAATGAGCAGTTCTTC. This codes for CASSLVLGQSSYNEQFF.

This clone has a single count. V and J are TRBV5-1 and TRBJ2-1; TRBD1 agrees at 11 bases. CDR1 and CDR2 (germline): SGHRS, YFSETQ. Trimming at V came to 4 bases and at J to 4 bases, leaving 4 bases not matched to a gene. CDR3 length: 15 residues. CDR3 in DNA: TGCGCCAGCAGCAAGGGACAGGGGGGATACAATGAGCAGTTCTTC. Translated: CASSKGQGGYNEQFF.

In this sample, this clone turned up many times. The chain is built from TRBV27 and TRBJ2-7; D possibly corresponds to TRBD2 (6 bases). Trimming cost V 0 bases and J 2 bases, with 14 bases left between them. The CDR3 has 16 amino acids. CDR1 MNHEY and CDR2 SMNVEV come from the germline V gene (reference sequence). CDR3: CASSLSAGLPAYEQYF. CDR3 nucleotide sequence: TGTGCCAGCAGTTTATCCGCGGGACTTCCAGCCTACGAGCAGTACTTC.

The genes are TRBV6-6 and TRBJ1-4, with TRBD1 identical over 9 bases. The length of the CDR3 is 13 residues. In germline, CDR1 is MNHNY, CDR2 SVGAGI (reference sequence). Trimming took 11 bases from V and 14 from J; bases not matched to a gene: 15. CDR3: CAAGPGQGISLFF. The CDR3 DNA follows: TGTGCCGCGGGCCCGGGACAGGGCATCTCGCTGTTTTTT.

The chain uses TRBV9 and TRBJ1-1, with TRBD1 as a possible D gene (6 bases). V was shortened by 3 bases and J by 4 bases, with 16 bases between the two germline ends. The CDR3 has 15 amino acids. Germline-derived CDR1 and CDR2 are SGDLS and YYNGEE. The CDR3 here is CASSAQGTGATEAFF. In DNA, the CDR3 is TGTGCCAGCAGCGCACAGGGAACTGGAGCCACTGAAGCTTTCTTT.

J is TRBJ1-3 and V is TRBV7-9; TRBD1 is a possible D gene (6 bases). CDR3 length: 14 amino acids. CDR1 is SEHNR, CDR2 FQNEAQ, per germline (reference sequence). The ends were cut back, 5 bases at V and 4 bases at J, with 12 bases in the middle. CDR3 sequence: CASSPGTSGNTIYF. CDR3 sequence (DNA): TGTGCCAGCAGCCCTGGGACATCCGGAAACACCATATATTTT.

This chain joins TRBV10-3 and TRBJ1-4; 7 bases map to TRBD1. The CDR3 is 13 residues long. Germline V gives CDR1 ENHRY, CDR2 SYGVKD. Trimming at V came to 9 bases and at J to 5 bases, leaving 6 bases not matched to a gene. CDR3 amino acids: CAIRDSGNEKLFF. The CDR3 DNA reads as TGTGCCATTCGGGACAGTGGGAATGAAAAACTGTTTTTT.